The T cell receptor beta chain described here comes from a study of cytomegalovirus exposure and HLA in healthy donors. Overall study context: The 100 to 150 validation repertoires matched the 600 to 700 first-cohort repertoires in platform, a later analysis reported.

Study-wide findings and caveats: Cytomegalovirus association was listed for roughly 160 TCR beta chains. Three chains tied to CMV proved CMV antigen-specific in vitro.

Germline CDR1 and CDR2: MNHNS and SASEGT. V lost 4 bases, J lost 2 bases, and 18 bases lay in between. This CDR3 has 16 residues. Only in-frame clones appear in the TCRdb table, and some are missing; sequencing was by immunoSEQ multiplex PCR. This sample carries roughly 150,000 clones, roughly 86% of them seen once, and the ten largest clones take over 4%. About this clone itself: Its antigen is not known.

Separate from the 666-subject first cohort was the roughly 120-subject validation cohort, to which the donors belonged. This clonotype originated in a man in his late teens or twenties in good health and CMV-seropositive. The sample consisted of PBMCs. This chain links TRBV6-1 with TRBJ2-7, with D possibly matching TRBD2 (6 bases). DNA of the CDR3: TGTGCCAGCAGTGTCGGAGGGCCACAGAGGCCCTACGAGCAGTACTTC. Residues: CASSVGGPQRPYEQYF.